These 9 T cell receptor beta chains were sequenced from one sample in a study of blood T cell repertoires in COVID-19. Using immunoSEQ multiplex PCR, the repertoire was profiled, and TCRdb retains in-frame clones only, with some absent. This table has around 450,000 clones, about 89% appearing once. Sequencing was done on a sample of peripheral blood. These receptors were taken from a woman aged 25-40 years with acute or convalescent COVID-19.

The chain joins TRBV29-1 to TRBJ1-1, with a weak D call TRBD1 (5 bases). Germline V lookup: CDR1 SQVTM, CDR2 ANQGSEA. The CDR3 has 12 amino acids. V lost 5 bases and J lost 11, with 18 bases in between. The CDR3 loop reads CSVMTDGLRAFF. In DNA, the CDR3 is TGCAGCGTTATGACAGACGGGCTAAGGGCTTTCTTT.

V is TRBV10-2 and J is TRBJ1-4; D possibly corresponds to TRBD1 (5 bases). CDR1 and CDR2 (germline): WSHSY, SAAADI. Trimming removed 3 bases at V and 8 bases at J, with 13 bases between. The CDR3 contains 14 residues. The CDR3 loop is CASSERGFGEKLFF. CDR3 DNA: TGCGCCAGCAGTGAAAGGGGTTTCGGAGAAAAACTGTTTTTT.

A single count supports this clone. The chain combines TRBV12-3 or TRBV12-4 with TRBJ2-7; D perhaps matches TRBD2 (5 bases). There are 13 residues in the CDR3. V was shortened by 1 base and J by 6 bases, with 10 bases between the two germline ends. The CDR3 DNA reads TGTGCCAGCAGTTTAGGGACGGCGGGCGAGCAGTACTTC. Amino acid sequence: CASSLGTAGEQYF.

J is TRBJ1-5 and V is TRBV24-1; D gene unclear. This CDR3 region has 13 residues. The germline gives CDR1 KGHDR, CDR2 SFDVKD. The germline V and J ends were trimmed by 7 bases and 3 bases, with 9 bases remaining between them. The CDR3 DNA is TGTGCCACCAGATCCGGGAACAATCAGCCCCAGCATTTT. Encoded protein: CATRSGNNQPQHF.

The chain carries TRBV4-2 and TRBJ1-2, with D maybe TRBD1 (5 bases). The CDR3 runs to 13 residues. Trimming left V 2 bases short and J 8 bases short, with 12 bases between. Germline assignment: CDR1 LGHNA and CDR2 YNFKEQ. This CDR3 reads CASSQPVSGGYTF. Written as DNA, the CDR3 is TGTGCCAGCAGCCAACCCGTTTCAGGGGGCTACACCTTC.

This chain joins TRBV15 and TRBJ1-5; D is perhaps TRBD1 (5 bases). The germline gives CDR1 LNHNV, CDR2 YYDKDF (reference sequence). Trimming removed 1 base at V and 6 bases at J, with 10 bases between. CDR3 size: 14 residues. Written as DNA, the CDR3 is TGTGCCACCAGCAGAGGCAGGGAGGGTCAGCCCCAGCATTTT. This sequence encodes CATSRGREGQPQHF.

The rearrangement links TRBV11-2 to TRBJ2-5; D may be TRBD1 (6 bases). The ends were cut back, 5 bases at V and 4 bases at J, with 17 bases in the middle. The CDR3 loop spans 15 amino acids. Germline assignment: CDR1 SGHAT and CDR2 FQNNGV. The CDR3 sequence: CASSPWVLGGETQYF. CDR3 nucleotides: TGTGCCAGCAGCCCCTGGGTATTAGGGGGAGAGACCCAGTACTTC.

This clone was found once. The chain recombines TRBV28 with TRBJ2-5; 10 bases fit TRBD2. V was pared by 3 bases and J by 0 bases, with 10 bases of the junction left unmatched. The CDR3 consists of 18 residues. The germline gives CDR1 MDHEN, CDR2 SYDVKM. The CDR3 protein is CASSFGLAGANHQETQYF. CDR3 DNA: TGTGCCAGCAGTTTTGGCCTAGCGGGGGCGAACCACCAAGAGACCCAGTACTTC.

J is TRBJ1-6 and V is TRBV30, with TRBD1 as a possible D gene (6 bases). Germline V lookup: CDR1 GTSNPN, CDR2 SVGIG (reference sequence). The germline V and J ends were trimmed by 1 base and 7 bases, with 11 bases remaining between them. The CDR3 length is 14 residues. In DNA form, the CDR3 reads TGTGCCTGGAGTGCCGCGGGGGGCAATTCACCCCTCCACTTT. It yields the protein CAWSAAGGNSPLHF.